This entry lists 8 T cell receptor beta chains sequenced from one sample in a study of breast tumors, draining lymph nodes, adjacent tissues. Each CDR3 protein gets one entry after TCRdb re-called the multiplex PCR reads with MiXCR. The sample lists about 130,000 distinct CDR3 sequences, around 20% occurring once. Axillary draining lymph nodes of breast cancer patients supplied the node samples. Source material: axillary lymph node tissue. Source of these receptors: a female donor with breast cancer. Some clones in this sample may be carry-over from other donors' samples.

This clonotype came up many times. This chain connects TRBV5-8 to TRBJ2-7; D remains unclear. The V and J ends lost 2 bases and 6 bases respectively, with 12 bases between them. Per germline, CDR1 SGHTS and CDR2 YDEGEE. The CDR3 has 13 amino acids. CDR3 residues: CASSLKGLGEQYF. As DNA, the CDR3 is TGTGCCAGCAGCTTAAAGGGCCTTGGCGAGCAGTACTTC.

This clonotype was counted ten times or more. The chain is built from TRBV12-3 or TRBV12-4 and TRBJ2-3; D unclear. With 6 bases removed from V and 3 bases from J, the gap between germline ends came to 10 bases. This CDR3 has 13 amino acids. The DNA for the CDR3 is TGTGCCAGCAGGGAAGGAGTAACAGATACGCAGTATTTT. It codes for CASREGVTDTQYF.

This clonotype was picked up many times. The V call is TRBV4-1, the J call TRBJ1-3; 9 bases fit TRBD1. This CDR3 is built from 16 residues. The V gene end was trimmed by 4 bases and the J gene end by 6 bases; junction bases not matched to a gene: 10. Germline values: CDR1 MGHRA, CDR2 YSYEKL. Here the CDR3 reads CASSRQGQGEINTIYF. In nucleotides, the CDR3 is TGCGCCAGCAGCCGCCAGGGACAGGGTGAAATAAACACCATATATTTT.

Remarks on this clonotype: This may come from a read error, since a much larger clone is one base off. The genes are TRBV6-1 and TRBJ2-7; TRBD1 matches 11 bases. Looked up from germline, CDR1 is MNHNS and CDR2 is SASEGT. This CDR3 has 14 amino acids. As DNA, the CDR3 is TGTGCCAGCAGTGAAGAATGGACAGGGGGCGAGCAGTGCTTC. Translation gives CASSEEWTGGEQCF.

This clonotype appeared many times. The J gene is TRBJ2-1, the V gene TRBV24-1, with D maybe TRBD1 (6 bases). V dropped 4 bases and J dropped 7 bases, with 16 bases sitting between them. Germline CDR1 reads KGHDR; CDR2 reads SFDVKD. This CDR3 is 15 amino acids long. Written as DNA, the CDR3 is TGTGCCACCAGTGACCCTACGACAGGTGGGAATGAGCAGTTCTTC. As protein: CATSDPTTGGNEQFF.

By sample share, this clonotype is medium-sized. The rearrangement uses TRBV20-1 and TRBJ2-7; TRBD1 matches 9 bases. Germline V lookup: CDR1 DFQATT, CDR2 SNEGSKA (reference sequence). Losses at the gene ends were 5 bases for V and 4 bases for J; bases not matched to a gene: 6. This CDR3 spans 13 amino acids. CDR3 amino acids: CSAPGTGSYEQYF. In DNA, the CDR3 is TGCAGTGCTCCCGGGACAGGGTCGTACGAGCAGTACTTC.

For this clonotype: Just one base apart from a much larger clone, this may be a read error. This chain uses TRBV18 with TRBJ1-4; possibly TRBD1 for D (6 bases). V lost 3 bases and J lost 10, with 9 bases in between. CDR1 KGHSH and CDR2 LQKENI come from the germline V gene. This CDR3 has 12 amino acids. CDR3 protein: CASSPRGGKLFF. The DNA of the CDR3 is TGTGCCAGCTCACCCAGGGGTGGAAAACTGTTTTTT.

At least ten counts were recorded for this clonotype. This sequence joins TRBV7-9 and TRBJ2-1; perhaps TRBD1 as D (5 bases). V was pared by 0 bases and J by 7 bases, with 10 bases between. This CDR3 comprises 14 residues. The germline V gene has CDR1 SEHNR and CDR2 FQNEAQ (reference sequence). CDR3 DNA sequence: TGTGCCAGCAGCTTAGCCCAGGGTACGAATGAGCAGTTCTTC. Translated, it gives CASSLAQGTNEQFF.